The 17 T cell receptor beta chains below come from one sample, sequenced in a study of blood T cell repertoires in COVID-19. Clones were sequenced by immunoSEQ multiplex PCR, and TCRdb holds only the in-frame ones, with some missing. The sample has approximately 210,000 clones; about 84% are singletons. The sequencing input was PBMCs or T cells enriched from blood (not recorded which). All receptors come from a man aged 25-45 years with acute COVID-19.

The chain joins TRBV6-1 to TRBJ2-3, with D uncertain. The CDR3 has 12 residues. The V end lost 2 bases, the J end lost 5 bases, and 5 bases lay between the germline ends. Germline V gives CDR1 MNHNS, CDR2 SASEGT. This CDR3 is CASSENLDTQYF. The DNA of the CDR3 is TGTGCCAGCAGTGAAAACTTAGATACGCAGTATTTT.

The CDR3, as DNA: TGTGCCAGTAGTATAACAGGCTACTACGAGCAGTACTTC. Amino acid sequence: CASSITGYYEQYF. The chain has TRBV19 and TRBJ2-7; possible D gene TRBD1, 5 bases. From germline, CDR1 is LNHDA and CDR2 SQIVND (reference sequence). V was shortened by 2 bases and J by 3 bases, with 8 bases between the two germline ends. The CDR3 covers 13 residues.

This chain connects TRBV28 to TRBJ2-7; D gene ambiguous. Trimming removed 3 bases at V and 0 bases at J, with 6 bases between. Germline CDR1 reads MDHEN; CDR2 reads SYDVKM. There are 13 residues in the CDR3. The CDR3 spells CASSLGNSYEQYF. CDR3 nucleotide sequence: TGTGCCAGCAGTTTGGGCAACTCCTACGAGCAGTACTTC.

The chain links TRBV30 to TRBJ1-5; D uncertain. CDR1 is GTSNPN, CDR2 SVGIG, per germline (reference sequence). The length of the CDR3 is 14 residues. Trimming left V 1 base short and J 3 bases short, with 10 bases between. CDR3 loop: CAWSGAGFNQPQHF. The CDR3 DNA is TGTGCCTGGAGTGGGGCAGGCTTCAATCAGCCCCAGCATTTT.

DNA of the CDR3: TGTGCCAGCAGCTTAGTCGGTCTGGGGGGTTTATACGAGCAGTACTTC. This sequence encodes CASSLVGLGGLYEQYF. V gene TRBV11-2 combines with J gene TRBJ2-7; maybe TRBD2 (6 bases). CDR3 length: 16 amino acids. Per the germline V gene, CDR1 is SGHAT and CDR2 is FQNNGV. V lost 1 base and J lost 4, with 17 bases in between.

This clone was counted a single time. The J gene is TRBJ2-1, the V gene TRBV6-5, with TRBD2 matching 15 bases. Trimming took 7 bases from V and 10 from J; bases not matched to a gene: 5. This CDR3 comprises 14 residues. Germline values: CDR1 MNHEY, CDR2 SVGAGI. CDR3 coding DNA: TGTGCCAGCAATACGGGACTAGCGGGAGGAGAGCAGTTCTTC. Amino acids: CASNTGLAGGEQFF.

This chain links TRBV5-4 with TRBJ2-5, with 15 bases matching TRBD2. The CDR3 totals 16 residues. Germline trimming cut 4 bases from V and 2 bases from J; bases unmatched to any gene: 3. Germline V gene sequence: CDR1 SGHNT, CDR2 YYREEE (reference sequence). CDR3 nucleotide sequence: TGTGCCAGCAGCCTCGGACTAGCGGGGGGGCAAGAGACCCAGTACTTC. Residues: CASSLGLAGGQETQYF. Full variable domain (outside the CDR3, taken from reference TRBV5-4 and TRBJ2-5): ETGVTQSPTHLIKTRGQQVTLRCSSQSGHNTVSWYQQALGQGPQFIFQYYREEENGRGNFPPRFSGLQFPNYSSELNVNALELDDSALYLCASSLGLAGGQETQYFGPGTRLLVL.

This chain links TRBV30 with TRBJ1-6, with 8 bases fitting TRBD1. The germline V gene encodes CDR1 GTSNPN and CDR2 SVGIG (reference sequence). The CDR3 has 18 amino acids. The V and J ends lost 5 bases and 8 bases, in that order; junction bases with no gene match: 20. This chain's CDR3 is CAWGQSGQGITFYSPLHF. The DNA for the CDR3 is TGTGCCTGGGGGCAGTCCGGACAGGGCATAACTTTTTATTCACCCCTCCACTTT.

The CDR3 region is CASRGQGDSPLHF. The CDR3, as DNA: TGTGCCAGTAGGGGACAGGGGGATTCACCCCTCCACTTT. V and J are TRBV19 and TRBJ1-6, with 11 bases that match TRBD1. V dropped 6 bases and J dropped 8; count of bases not matched to a gene: 0. The CDR3 runs to 13 residues. Germline V gene lookup returns CDR1 LNHDA and CDR2 SQIVND (reference sequence).

Turning to this clone: Other DNA sequences from this sample encode an identical CDR3 as well. The chain recombines TRBV7-3 with TRBJ2-2, with 9 bases aligning to TRBD1. The V and J ends lost 5 bases and 5 bases, in that order; junction bases with no gene match: 6. This CDR3 region has 15 residues. The germline CDR1 and CDR2 sequences are SGHTA and FQGTGA. The CDR3 coding sequence is TGTGCCAGCAGCCCAGACAGGGGGAGAACCGGGGAGCTGTTTTTT. This translates into CASSPDRGRTGELFF.

In this sample, this clone turned up a few times. V gene TRBV5-1 combines with J gene TRBJ2-7; 9 nucleotides match TRBD1. The CDR3 covers 14 residues. Germline CDR1 reads SGHRS; CDR2 reads YFSETQ. V was clipped by 5 bases and J by 1 base; unmatched bases: 4. The CDR3 region is CASRPDRGSYEQYF. CDR3 nucleotides: TGCGCCAGCAGGCCGGACAGGGGTTCCTACGAGCAGTACTTC.

As regards this clone: The sample holds other DNA sequences that translate to the same CDR3. The chain carries TRBV12-3 or TRBV12-4 and TRBJ1-1; D possibly corresponds to TRBD1 (5 bases). Trimming took off 5 bases at V and 1 base at J, with 8 bases between the two ends. The CDR3 covers 13 residues. The chain's CDR3 is CASSAGPNTEAFF. CDR3 in DNA: TGTGCCAGCAGTGCAGGGCCGAACACTGAAGCTTTCTTT.

This chain connects TRBV7-6 to TRBJ2-1; 10 bases are a match to TRBD2. With V trimmed by 5 bases and J by 0 bases, 16 bases remained unmatched. Germline V gene sequence: CDR1 SGHVS, CDR2 FNYEAQ. There are 20 residues in the CDR3. CDR3 protein: CASSRELAGEPPFSYNEQFF. In DNA, the CDR3 is TGTGCCAGCAGCCGAGAGCTAGCGGGGGAGCCGCCTTTCTCCTACAATGAGCAGTTCTTC.

The rearrangement uses TRBV3-1 (or the pseudogene TRBV3-2) and TRBJ2-7; 9 bases fit TRBD1. Germline values: CDR1 LGHDT, CDR2 YNNKEL (reference sequence). After removal of 3 bases from V and 5 bases from J, the junction contained 11 bases not matched to a gene. The CDR3 loop spans 16 amino acids. The CDR3: CASSHQSGTGIDEQYF. In DNA form, the CDR3 reads TGTGCCAGCAGCCACCAGTCGGGGACAGGGATCGACGAGCAGTACTTC.

The chain joins TRBV9 to TRBJ2-3; 11 nucleotides match TRBD2. The germline gives CDR1 SGDLS, CDR2 YYNGEE. The CDR3 consists of 16 residues. The V gene end was trimmed by 4 bases and the J gene end by 2 bases; junction bases not matched to a gene: 6. CDR3 region: CASSFSGGGNTDTQYF. CDR3 sequence (DNA): TGTGCCAGCAGCTTTAGCGGGGGGGGGAACACAGATACGCAGTATTTT. Full variable domain (remainder filled in from reference TRBV9 and TRBJ2-3): DSGVTQTPKHLITATGQRVTLRCSPRSGDLSVYWYQQSLDQGLQFLIQYYNGEERAKGNILERFSAQQFPDLHSELNLSSLELGDSALYFCASSFSGGGNTDTQYFGPGTRLTVL.

The sample holds a few counts of this clone. The sample has other DNA sequences that encode this CDR3 too. The chain carries TRBV6-5 and TRBJ1-4; tentatively, D is TRBD1 (6 bases). In germline, CDR1 is MNHEY, CDR2 SVGAGI. Trimming shortened V by 1 base and J by 6 bases, and 12 bases separated the two germline ends. The CDR3 loop spans 15 amino acids. CDR3 in DNA: TGTGCCAGCAGTTACTTGACAGGATCGGATGAAAAACTGTTTTTT. This encodes CASSYLTGSDEKLFF.

This clone was found many times. The J gene is TRBJ2-1, the V gene TRBV27; D might be TRBD1 (5 bases). Trimming pared 6 bases from V and 10 bases from J, leaving 16 bases between. Germline V CDR1 and CDR2: MNHEY, SMNVEV (reference sequence). The CDR3 spans 13 residues. The CDR3 DNA follows: TGTGCCAGCAGGTCTTTGCCCCAGGGAGAGCAGTTCTTC. Protein sequence: CASRSLPQGEQFF.